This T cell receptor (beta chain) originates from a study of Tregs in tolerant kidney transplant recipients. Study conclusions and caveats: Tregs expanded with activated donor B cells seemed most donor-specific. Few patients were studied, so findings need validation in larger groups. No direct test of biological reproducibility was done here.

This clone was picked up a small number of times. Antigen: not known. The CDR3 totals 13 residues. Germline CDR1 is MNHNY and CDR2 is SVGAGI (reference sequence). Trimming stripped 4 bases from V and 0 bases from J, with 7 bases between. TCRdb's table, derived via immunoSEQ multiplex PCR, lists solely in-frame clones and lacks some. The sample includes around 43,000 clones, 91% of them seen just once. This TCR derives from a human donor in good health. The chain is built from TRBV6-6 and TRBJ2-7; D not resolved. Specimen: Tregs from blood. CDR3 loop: CASSSYYSYEQYF. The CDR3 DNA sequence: TGTGCCAGCAGTTCCTACTACTCCTACGAGCAGTACTTC.